What follows are 27 T cell receptor beta chains derived from one specimen sequenced in a study of blood T cell repertoires in COVID-19. Sequenced by immunoSEQ multiplex PCR; TCRdb stores in-frame clones only, minus some. The table lists about 300,000 clones, approximately 88% of them singletons, with approximately 1.8% in the top ten. The sequencing sample was made of peripheral blood. Receptors were obtained from a woman in her 30s with COVID-19, enrolled during active disease.

V usage is TRBV5-1 and J usage is TRBJ2-1, with 7 bases lining up with TRBD1. Germline CDR1 is SGHRS and CDR2 is YFSETQ. The CDR3 contains 14 residues. The trim removed 4 bases at V and 4 bases at J, leaving 5 bases unmatched. The CDR3 DNA reads TGCGCCAGCAGCCAGGGACAGACATACAATGAGCAGTTCTTC. This codes for CASSQGQTYNEQFF.

The J gene is TRBJ2-3, the V gene TRBV11-3, with TRBD1 matching 7 bases. Germline assignment: CDR1 SGHNT and CDR2 YENEEA. V trimming: 0 bases; J trimming: 12 bases; junction bases outside the gene matches: 3. The CDR3 is 12 residues long. The DNA for the CDR3 is TGTGCCAGCAGCTTAGAGACAGGGATTCAGTATTTT. Translated, it gives CASSLETGIQYF.

The chain uses TRBV5-1 and TRBJ1-6, with 7 nucleotides matching TRBD1. Germline lookup yields CDR1 SGHRS and CDR2 YFSETQ. V lost 4 bases and J lost 5; bases outside the gene matches: 3. CDR3 length: 14 amino acids. CDR3 protein: CASSGGTDNSPLHF. CDR3 DNA sequence: TGCGCCAGCAGCGGGGGGACAGATAATTCACCCCTCCACTTT.

CDR3 in amino acids: CASSPTLGQEETQYF. CDR3 bases: TGTGCCAGCTCACCCACCTTGGGACAGGAAGAGACCCAGTACTTC. The V call is TRBV18, the J call TRBJ2-5; 8 bases map to TRBD1. The trim removed 3 bases at V and 3 bases at J, leaving 6 bases unmatched. The CDR3 is 15 amino acids. Germline assignment: CDR1 KGHSH and CDR2 LQKENI.

V usage is TRBV10-2 and J usage is TRBJ1-5; D is unresolved. The V end was cut by 3 bases, the J end by 0 bases, with 3 bases between. This CDR3 spans 13 amino acids. The germline CDR1 and CDR2 sequences are WSHSY and SAAADI. The CDR3 sequence: CASSEYSNQPQHF. Written as DNA, the CDR3 is TGCGCCAGCAGTGAATATAGCAATCAGCCCCAGCATTTT.

The chain joins TRBV11-2 to TRBJ1-2; 7 bases are shared with TRBD1. Germline V gives CDR1 SGHAT, CDR2 FQNNGV. This CDR3 spans 13 amino acids. V dropped 5 bases and J dropped 8; count of bases not matched to a gene: 8. The CDR3 region has the DNA TGTGCCAGCAGCCCAGACAGGGAACAAGGCTACACCTTC. This encodes CASSPDREQGYTF. The whole variable domain, filled in from reference TRBV11-2 and TRBJ1-2, reads EAGVAQSPRYKIIEKRQSVAFWCNPISGHATLYWYQQILGQGPKLLIQFQNNGVVDDSQLPKDRFSAERLKGVDSTLKIQPAKLEDSAVYLCASSPDREQGYTFGSGTRLTVV.

The rearrangement links TRBV5-1 to TRBJ1-6; D is undetermined. V gave up 6 bases and J gave up 5 bases, with 15 bases separating them. CDR3 size: 15 residues. Germline CDR1 is SGHRS and CDR2 is YFSETQ. CDR3 nucleotides: TGCGCCAGCACATCTCGAGCCGTAAATAATTCACCCCTCCACTTT. It encodes CASTSRAVNNSPLHF.

The rearrangement links TRBV29-1 to TRBJ2-3; 7 bases are a match to TRBD1. The CDR3 runs to 17 residues. The J segment lost 6 bases and the V segment lost 0 bases, leaving 15 bases of the junction unmatched. The germline V gene encodes CDR1 SQVTM and CDR2 ANQGSEA. CDR3 region: CSVEEESGTVFWDTQYF. The CDR3 coding sequence is TGCAGCGTTGAAGAAGAGTCCGGGACAGTGTTTTGGGATACGCAGTATTTT.

The chain links TRBV11-3 to TRBJ2-7; weak D call: TRBD2 (6 bases). V lost 1 base to trimming and J lost 2 bases, with 9 bases between them. Germline lookup yields CDR1 SGHNT and CDR2 YENEEA. The CDR3 contains 14 residues. The CDR3 bases are TGTGCCAGCAGCTTAGGGAGGGCTCCCTACGAGCAGTACTTC. As protein: CASSLGRAPYEQYF.

The chain is built from TRBV19 and TRBJ1-1; a weak D match, TRBD1 (6 bases). The CDR3 is 12 residues long. From germline, CDR1 is LNHDA and CDR2 SQIVND (reference sequence). Deletions cut 10 bases from V and 4 bases from J, with 13 bases between. The CDR3 nucleotides read TGTGCCATCAGAAGGGGGAGCACTGAAGCTTTCTTT. It specifies CAIRRGSTEAFF.

The table lists this clone with a few counts. The chain combines TRBV7-2 with TRBJ2-7; D is unresolved. CDR1 and CDR2 (germline): SGHTA, FQGNSA. This CDR3 spans 14 amino acids. V shed 4 bases and J shed 0 bases, with 10 bases lying between them. The CDR3 nucleotides read TGTGCCAGCAGCTCAACTTTTAGCTCCTACGAGCAGTACTTC. It is translated as CASSSTFSSYEQYF.

The rearrangement joins TRBV3-1 (or the pseudogene TRBV3-2) to TRBJ1-3; 7 nucleotides align to TRBD1. The CDR3 is 16 residues long. Germline lookup yields CDR1 LGHDT and CDR2 YNNKEL (reference sequence). V lost 4 bases to trimming and J lost 0 bases; unmatched junction nucleotides: 6. CDR3 residues: CASSLRDSSSGNTIYF. CDR3 nucleotide sequence: TGTGCCAGCAGCCTCCGGGACAGTAGCTCTGGAAACACCATATATTTT.

The rearrangement uses TRBV10-3 and TRBJ1-2; tentatively, D is TRBD1 (6 bases). Deletions cut 5 bases from V and 10 bases from J, with 14 bases between. This CDR3 contains 12 residues. The germline V gene has CDR1 ENHRY and CDR2 SYGVKD. The CDR3 protein is CAISPGVVDYTF. Written as DNA, the CDR3 is TGTGCCATCAGTCCAGGGGTGGTAGACTACACCTTC.

The gene calls are TRBV11-2 and TRBJ1-4; D might be TRBD1 (6 bases). The V and J ends lost 6 bases and 3 bases respectively, with 20 bases between them. CDR1 and CDR2 (germline): SGHAT, FQNNGV. The CDR3 sequence is 17 residues long. The CDR3 coding sequence is TGTGCCAGCAGGCCCATTACAGGGAGAAAGGCTAATGAAAAACTGTTTTTT. Translated: CASRPITGRKANEKLFF.

This clone was counted once. The rearrangement joins TRBV3-1 (or the pseudogene TRBV3-2) to TRBJ1-5; D is ambiguous. The CDR3 loop spans 14 amino acids. Trimming pared 1 base from V and 3 bases from J, leaving 7 bases between. CDR1 is LGHDT and CDR2 is YNNKEL in the germline V gene (reference sequence). The CDR3 protein is CASSQGLLNQPQHF. The CDR3 nucleotides are TGTGCCAGCAGCCAAGGATTACTCAATCAGCCCCAGCATTTT.

CDR3 sequence (DNA): TGTGCCAGCAGCAAAAACCCTGGGGGCGGTGAGACCCAGTACTTC. Protein: CASSKNPGGGETQYF. This chain links TRBV21-1 with TRBJ2-5; the table's D call, TRBD1, has no DNA check behind it. TRBV21-1 is a known pseudogene. This CDR3 has 15 residues.

V usage is TRBV20-1 and J usage is TRBJ2-7; D remains ambiguous. Germline values: CDR1 DFQATT, CDR2 SNEGSKA (reference sequence). Trimming pared 2 bases from V and 3 bases from J, leaving 5 bases between. The CDR3 runs to 11 residues. The CDR3 DNA is TGCAGTGCTAGATACAGCTACGAGCAGTACTTC. Translating it yields CSARYSYEQYF.

The chain is built from TRBV9 and TRBJ2-7; TRBD1 aligns across 8 bases. The CDR3 runs to 16 residues. Trimming cost V 4 bases and J 4 bases; bases outside gene matches: 13. CDR1 is SGDLS and CDR2 is YYNGEE in the germline V gene. The CDR3 spells CASSYDEGQGRYEQYV. CDR3 bases: TGTGCCAGCAGCTACGACGAAGGACAGGGTAGGTACGAGCAGTACGTC.

This clone was seen once. The J gene is TRBJ2-5, the V gene TRBV5-4; 9 bases align to TRBD2. Germline-derived CDR1 and CDR2 are SGHNT and YYREEE (reference sequence). CDR3 length: 16 amino acids. The junction had 10 bases not matched to a gene; V was cut back by 4 bases and J by 3 bases. The chain's CDR3 is CASSPISGGLKETQYF. The CDR3 bases are TGTGCCAGCAGCCCGATTAGCGGGGGCCTTAAAGAGACCCAGTACTTC.

This clone was seen once. This chain connects TRBV5-4 to TRBJ1-1; D not resolved. The CDR3 spans 14 residues. Germline V CDR1 and CDR2: SGHNT, YYREEE (reference sequence). Trimming removed 2 bases at V and 1 base at J, with 9 bases between. The CDR3 reads CASSLGGQNTEAFF. Here the CDR3 DNA reads TGTGCCAGCAGCTTAGGAGGGCAGAACACTGAAGCTTTCTTT.

V gene TRBV20-1 combines with J gene TRBJ2-5, with 9 positions matching TRBD1. The CDR3 loop spans 11 amino acids. Germline values: CDR1 DFQATT, CDR2 SNEGSKA (reference sequence). The chain's CDR3 is CRGQGGETQYF. CDR3 DNA: TGCAGGGGACAGGGTGGGGAGACCCAGTACTTC.

This chain connects TRBV4-1 to TRBJ1-2; perhaps TRBD1 as D (5 bases). Germline V gene sequence: CDR1 MGHRA, CDR2 YSYEKL. Deletions cut 4 bases from V and 2 bases from J, with 14 bases between. CDR3 length equals 15 residues. The CDR3 DNA sequence: TGCGCCAGCAGCCCCTCCTCAGGGCCGAACTATGGCTACACCTTC. This translates into CASSPSSGPNYGYTF.

The chain couples TRBV6-5 to TRBJ1-6, with no clear D. Germline loops: CDR1 MNHEY, CDR2 SVGAGI. CDR3 length: 13 amino acids. V lost 7 bases, J lost 5 bases, and 9 bases lay in between. This chain's CDR3 is CASTRQDNSPLHF. The CDR3 nucleotides are TGTGCCAGCACCCGGCAGGATAATTCACCCCTCCACTTT.

The chain has TRBV6-5 and TRBJ2-1, with TRBD1 matching 8 bases. Per the germline V gene, CDR1 is MNHEY and CDR2 is SVGAGI. The CDR3 is 14 residues long. Losses at the gene ends were 8 bases for V and 7 bases for J; bases not matched to a gene: 10. The CDR3 reads CASRIRGLRNEQFF. CDR3 sequence (DNA): TGTGCCAGCCGGATCAGGGGGCTGAGGAATGAGCAGTTCTTC.

The chain uses TRBV19 and TRBJ1-2; D is perhaps TRBD1 (6 bases). CDR3 length: 14 residues. V lost 7 bases and J 0 bases, leaving 12 bases between the germline ends. CDR1 is LNHDA, CDR2 SQIVND, per germline (reference sequence). CDR3 loop: CASKPDRSNYGYTF. CDR3 DNA sequence: TGTGCCAGTAAGCCGGACAGATCTAACTATGGCTACACCTTC. The full variable domain, rest sourced from reference TRBV19 and TRBJ1-2, is DGGITQSPKYLFRKEGQNVTLSCEQNLNHDAMYWYRQDPGQGLRLIYYSQIVNDFQKGDIAEGYSVSREKKESFPLTVTSAQKNPTAFYLCASKPDRSNYGYTFGSGTRLTVV.

The chain couples TRBV19 to TRBJ1-2, with 9 bases that match TRBD1. Germline V gives CDR1 LNHDA, CDR2 SQIVND (reference sequence). CDR3 length equals 16 residues. V dropped 7 bases and J dropped 1; count of bases not matched to a gene: 10. CDR3 region: CASNPRDRVNNYGYTF. The DNA for the CDR3 is TGTGCCAGTAACCCTAGGGACAGGGTGAATAACTATGGCTACACCTTC.

This clone was picked up one time. The chain uses TRBV7-2 and TRBJ1-2; D is undetermined. This CDR3 region has 11 residues. Trimming removed 7 bases at V and 0 bases at J, with 3 bases between. CDR1 is SGHTA and CDR2 is FQGNSA in the germline V gene. The CDR3 is CASTTNYGYTF. CDR3 DNA sequence: TGTGCCAGCACCACTAACTATGGCTACACCTTC.